The T cell receptor (beta chain) under discussion was sequenced for a study of blood T cell repertoires in COVID-19. Study-wide context: Sites in the United States, Italy and Spain provided acute and convalescent COVID-19 samples.

Methods used by the authors: Amplification of reference gene primers was used by the study to estimate nucleated cell counts. Measured with immunoSEQ multiplex PCR; TCRdb has only the in-frame clones, and not every one. V, J and clone size were drawn from that table, and D and trimming were deduced from the DNA. The table records more than 150,000 clones, over 90% of them present only once. The clonotype was recovered from a man aged 45-65 years with acute or convalescent COVID-19. The sample consisted of peripheral blood.

The CDR3, as DNA: TGTGCCACCAGCAGAGACGACAGCGGGAGGGCCTACGAGCAGTACTTC. This gives the protein CATSRDDSGRAYEQYF. The chain joins TRBV15 to TRBJ2-7, with 10 bases fitting TRBD2. Germline V CDR1 and CDR2: LNHNV, YYDKDF (reference sequence). CDR3 size: 16 residues. J was trimmed by 2 bases and V by 0 bases; bases with no gene match: 4.